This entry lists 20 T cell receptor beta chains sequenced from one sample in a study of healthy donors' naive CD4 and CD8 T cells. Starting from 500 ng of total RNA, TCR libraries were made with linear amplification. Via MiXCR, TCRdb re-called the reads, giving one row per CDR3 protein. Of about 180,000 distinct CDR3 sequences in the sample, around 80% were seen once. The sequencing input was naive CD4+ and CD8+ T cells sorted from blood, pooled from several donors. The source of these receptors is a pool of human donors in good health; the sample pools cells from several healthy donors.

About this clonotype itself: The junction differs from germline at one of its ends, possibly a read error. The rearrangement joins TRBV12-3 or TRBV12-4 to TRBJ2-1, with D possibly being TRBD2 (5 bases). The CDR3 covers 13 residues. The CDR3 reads CASRFGELHEQFF. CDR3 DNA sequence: TGTGCCAGCCGTTTTGGGGAGTTACATGAGCAGTTCTTC.

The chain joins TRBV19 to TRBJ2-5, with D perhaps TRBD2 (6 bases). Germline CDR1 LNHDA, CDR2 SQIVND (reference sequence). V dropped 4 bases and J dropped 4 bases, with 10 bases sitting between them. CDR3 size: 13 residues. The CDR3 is CASSKAGLETQYF. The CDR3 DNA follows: TGTGCCAGTAGTAAGGCGGGATTAGAGACCCAGTACTTC.

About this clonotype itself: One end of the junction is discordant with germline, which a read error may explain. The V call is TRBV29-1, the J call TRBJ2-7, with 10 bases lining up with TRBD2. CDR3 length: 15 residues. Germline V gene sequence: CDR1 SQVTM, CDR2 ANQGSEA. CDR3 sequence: CSVEGPSGSSYEQYF. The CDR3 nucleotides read TGCAGCGTGGAAGGGCCTAGCGGGAGCTCCTACGAGCAGTACTTC.

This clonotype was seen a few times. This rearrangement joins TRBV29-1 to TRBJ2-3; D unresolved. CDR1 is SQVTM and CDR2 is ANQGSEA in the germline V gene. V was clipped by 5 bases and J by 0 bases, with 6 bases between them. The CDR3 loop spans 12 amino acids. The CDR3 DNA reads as TGCAGCGTTTCCCTGAGCACAGATACGCAGTATTTT. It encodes CSVSLSTDTQYF.

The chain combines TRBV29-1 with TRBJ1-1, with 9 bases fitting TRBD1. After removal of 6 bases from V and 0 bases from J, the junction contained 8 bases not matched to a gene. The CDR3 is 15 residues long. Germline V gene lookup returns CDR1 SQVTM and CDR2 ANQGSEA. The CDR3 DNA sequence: TGCAGCGTCGGACAGGGGAGCACCATGAACACTGAAGCTTTCTTT. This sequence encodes CSVGQGSTMNTEAFF.

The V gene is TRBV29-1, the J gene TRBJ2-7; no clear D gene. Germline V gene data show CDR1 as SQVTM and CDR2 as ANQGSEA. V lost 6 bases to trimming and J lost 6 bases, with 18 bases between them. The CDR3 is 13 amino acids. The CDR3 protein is CSVLTESPVEQYF. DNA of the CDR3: TGCAGCGTCCTCACTGAAAGTCCGGTCGAGCAGTACTTC.

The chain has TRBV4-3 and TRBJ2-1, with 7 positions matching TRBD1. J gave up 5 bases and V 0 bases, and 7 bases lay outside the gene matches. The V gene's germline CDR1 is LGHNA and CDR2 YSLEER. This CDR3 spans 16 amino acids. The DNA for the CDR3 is TGCGCCAGCAGCCAAGATATTGGACAGGAAAACAATGAGCAGTTCTTC. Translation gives CASSQDIGQENNEQFF.

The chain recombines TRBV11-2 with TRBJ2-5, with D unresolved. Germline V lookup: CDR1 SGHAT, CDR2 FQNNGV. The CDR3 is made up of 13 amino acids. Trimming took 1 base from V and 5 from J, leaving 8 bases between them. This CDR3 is CASSLVLSETQYF. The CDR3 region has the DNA TGTGCCAGCAGCTTAGTTTTGTCTGAGACCCAGTACTTC.

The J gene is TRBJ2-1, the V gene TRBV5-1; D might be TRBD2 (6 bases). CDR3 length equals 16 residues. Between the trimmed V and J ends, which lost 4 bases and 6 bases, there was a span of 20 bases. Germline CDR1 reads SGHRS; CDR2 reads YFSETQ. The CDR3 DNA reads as TGCGCCAGCAGCATCCTTAGCGGTGCGAGGGGCAATGAGCAGTTCTTC. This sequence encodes CASSILSGARGNEQFF.

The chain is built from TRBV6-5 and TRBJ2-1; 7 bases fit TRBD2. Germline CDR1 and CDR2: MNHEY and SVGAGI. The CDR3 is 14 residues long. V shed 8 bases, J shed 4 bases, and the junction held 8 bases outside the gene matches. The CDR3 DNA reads TGTGCCAGCTGGGCGCTAGCGGCGTACAATGAGCAGTTCTTC. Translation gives CASWALAAYNEQFF.

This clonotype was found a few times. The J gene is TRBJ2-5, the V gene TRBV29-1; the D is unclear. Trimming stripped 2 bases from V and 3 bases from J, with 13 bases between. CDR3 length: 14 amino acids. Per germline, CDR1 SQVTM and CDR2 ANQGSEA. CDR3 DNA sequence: TGCAGCGTTGAAATGTGGAAGACGGAAGAGACCCAGTACTTC. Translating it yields CSVEMWKTEETQYF.

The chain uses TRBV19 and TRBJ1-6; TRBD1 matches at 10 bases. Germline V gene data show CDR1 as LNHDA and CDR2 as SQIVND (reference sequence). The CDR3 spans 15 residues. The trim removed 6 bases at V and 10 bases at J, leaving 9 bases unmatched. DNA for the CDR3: TGTGCCAGTAGACCTGGACAGGGGGTCGGATCACCCCTCCACTTT. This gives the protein CASRPGQGVGSPLHF.

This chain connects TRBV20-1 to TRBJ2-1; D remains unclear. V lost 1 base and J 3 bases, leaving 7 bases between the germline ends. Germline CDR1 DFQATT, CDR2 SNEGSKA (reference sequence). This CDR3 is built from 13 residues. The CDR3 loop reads CSARADIYNEQFF. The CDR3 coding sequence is TGCAGTGCTAGAGCCGACATCTACAATGAGCAGTTCTTC.

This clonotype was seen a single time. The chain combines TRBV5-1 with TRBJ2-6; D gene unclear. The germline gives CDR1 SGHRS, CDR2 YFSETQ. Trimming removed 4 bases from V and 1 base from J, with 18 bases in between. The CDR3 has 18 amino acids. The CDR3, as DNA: TGCGCCAGCAGCCCGGACCTCTCAAGAGGATCTGGGGCCAACGTCCTGACTTTC. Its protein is CASSPDLSRGSGANVLTF.

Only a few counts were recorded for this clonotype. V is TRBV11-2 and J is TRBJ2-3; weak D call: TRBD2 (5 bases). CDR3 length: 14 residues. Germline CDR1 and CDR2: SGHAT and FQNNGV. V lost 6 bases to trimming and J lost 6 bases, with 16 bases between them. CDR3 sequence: CASREVFYPDTQYF. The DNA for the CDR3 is TGTGCCAGCAGGGAGGTCTTCTATCCGGATACGCAGTATTTT.

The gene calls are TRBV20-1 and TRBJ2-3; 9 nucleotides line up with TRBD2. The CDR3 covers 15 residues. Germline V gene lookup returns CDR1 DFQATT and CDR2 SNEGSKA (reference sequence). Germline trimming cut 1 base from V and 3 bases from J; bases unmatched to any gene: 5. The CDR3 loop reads CSARVAGALTDTQYF. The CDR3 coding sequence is TGCAGTGCTAGAGTAGCGGGGGCCCTTACAGATACGCAGTATTTT.

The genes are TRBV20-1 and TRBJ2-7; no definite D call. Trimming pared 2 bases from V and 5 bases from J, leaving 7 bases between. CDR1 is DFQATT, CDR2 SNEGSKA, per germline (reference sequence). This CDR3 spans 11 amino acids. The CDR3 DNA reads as TGCAGTGCTAGATCGGTTCACGAGCAGTACTTC. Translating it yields CSARSVHEQYF.

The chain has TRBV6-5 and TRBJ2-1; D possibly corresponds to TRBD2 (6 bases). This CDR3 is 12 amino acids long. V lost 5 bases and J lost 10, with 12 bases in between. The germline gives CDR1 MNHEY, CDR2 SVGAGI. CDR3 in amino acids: CASSGPGVEQFF. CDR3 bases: TGTGCCAGCAGTGGGCCGGGAGTGGAGCAGTTCTTC.

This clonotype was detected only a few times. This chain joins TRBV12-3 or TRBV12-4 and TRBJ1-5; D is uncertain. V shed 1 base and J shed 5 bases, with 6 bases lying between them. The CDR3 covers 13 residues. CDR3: CASSLVVDQPQHF. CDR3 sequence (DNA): TGTGCCAGCAGTTTAGTCGTAGATCAGCCCCAGCATTTT.

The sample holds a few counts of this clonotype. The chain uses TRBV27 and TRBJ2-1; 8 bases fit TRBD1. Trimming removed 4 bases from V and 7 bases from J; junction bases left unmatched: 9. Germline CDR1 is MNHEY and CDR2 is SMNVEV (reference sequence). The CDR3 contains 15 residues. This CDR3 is CASSYSAGTGNEQFF. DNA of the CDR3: TGTGCCAGCAGTTATTCTGCCGGGACAGGTAATGAGCAGTTCTTC.